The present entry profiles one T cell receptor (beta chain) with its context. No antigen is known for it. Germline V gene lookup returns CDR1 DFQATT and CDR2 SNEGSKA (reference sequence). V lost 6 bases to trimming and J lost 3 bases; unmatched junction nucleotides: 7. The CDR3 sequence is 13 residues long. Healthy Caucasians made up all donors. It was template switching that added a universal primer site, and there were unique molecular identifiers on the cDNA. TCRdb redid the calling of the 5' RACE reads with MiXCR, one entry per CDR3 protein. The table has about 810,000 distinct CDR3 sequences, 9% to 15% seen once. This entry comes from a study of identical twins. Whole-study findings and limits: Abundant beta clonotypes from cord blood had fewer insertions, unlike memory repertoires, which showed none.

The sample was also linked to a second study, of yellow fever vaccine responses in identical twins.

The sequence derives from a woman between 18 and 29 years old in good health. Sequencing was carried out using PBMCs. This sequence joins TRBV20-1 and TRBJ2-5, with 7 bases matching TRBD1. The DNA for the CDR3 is TGCAGTGCACCGAGACAGGGCGAAGAGACCCAGTACTTC. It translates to CSAPRQGEETQYF.